Below, 4 T cell receptor beta chains from the same sample are listed, as sequenced in a study of CD8+ T cells in alopecia areata. Following RNA extraction, reverse transcription yielded cDNA that acted as the sequencing template. Using immunoSEQ multiplex PCR, the repertoire was profiled, and TCRdb retains in-frame clones only, with some absent. The sample contains some 170,000 clones, roughly 59% of which appear only once. The input for sequencing was CD4+ T cells sorted from blood, taken at week 0. These receptors were collected from a human donor with alopecia areata.

This clone appeared a few times. The J gene is TRBJ1-1, the V gene TRBV5-6, with D unclear. Germline V gene lookup returns CDR1 SGHDT and CDR2 YYEEEE. The CDR3 runs to 11 residues. Trimming pared 3 bases from V and 8 bases from J, leaving 8 bases between. The CDR3 nucleotides read TGTGCCAGCAGCTACTCAGAAGAAGCTTTCTTT. It codes for CASSYSEEAFF.

This clone was observed a few times. The chain uses TRBV9 and TRBJ2-5; D is possibly TRBD2 (5 bases). V gave up 0 bases and J gave up 5 bases, with 11 bases separating them. Germline CDR1 and CDR2: SGDLS and YYNGEE. The CDR3 covers 14 residues. CDR3 in DNA: TGTGCCAGCAGCGTAGACCCTAGCCGGGAGACCCAGTACTTC. Translated: CASSVDPSRETQYF.

This clone was observed a single time. The chain employs TRBV2 and TRBJ2-1; no firm D call. Trimming stripped 1 base from V and 5 bases from J, with 9 bases between. Germline V gives CDR1 SNHLY, CDR2 FYNNEI. This CDR3 is built from 14 residues. The CDR3 DNA reads as TGTGCCAGCAGTGAAGATGGGTTTAACAATGAGCAGTTCTTC. It yields the protein CASSEDGFNNEQFF.

This chain links TRBV27 with TRBJ1-2; 7 bases agree with TRBD1. In germline, CDR1 is MNHEY, CDR2 SMNVEV (reference sequence). This CDR3 is built from 14 residues. The trim removed 5 bases at V and 3 bases at J, leaving 6 bases unmatched. CDR3 amino acids: CASSPWDSHYGYTF. The CDR3 DNA follows: TGTGCCAGCAGTCCCTGGGACAGCCACTATGGCTACACCTTC.